This is a list of T cell receptor beta chains from one sample in a study of identical twins. Each CDR3 protein gets one entry after TCRdb re-called the 5' RACE reads with MiXCR. The sample carries a few hundred thousand distinct CDR3 sequences, more than 9% recorded once. The same specimen was also included in a second study, on yellow fever vaccine responses in identical twins.

Sequences were obtained from CD8+ T cells sorted from blood. These receptors were collected from a woman aged 18-29 years in good health. Both conserved end residues are part of each CDR3. D genes are given only for firm matches. Rows give clone size only sometimes, using once, few, many, or a class for an expanded clone.

V gene	clone size	J gene	D gene	CDR3 protein	CDR3 DNA
TRBV7-8	.	TRBJ2-5	TRBD2	CASRRGREGGETQYF	TGTGCCAGCAGGCGGGGACGGGAGGGAGGGGAGACCCAGTACTTC
TRBV6-2/TRBV6-3	.	TRBJ2-5	TRBD2	CASSPRLAEETQYF	TGTGCCAGCAGTCCCCGACTAGCGGAAGAGACCCAGTACTTC
TRBV7-8	.	TRBJ2-3	.	CASSLVGTERTDTQYF	TGTGCCAGCAGCTTAGTCGGGACGGAACGCACAGATACGCAGTATTTT
TRBV7-8	many	TRBJ2-3	.	CASSLVTGGYTDTQYF	TGTGCCAGCAGCTTAGTGACAGGAGGGTACACAGATACGCAGTATTTT
TRBV28	.	TRBJ2-2	TRBD2	CASRREQFAGELFF	TGTGCCAGCAGGCGGGAGCAATTTGCCGGGGAGCTGTTTTTT
TRBV12-3/TRBV12-4	few	TRBJ2-7	TRBD1	CASTWDSSYEQYF	TGTGCCAGTACCTGGGACAGCTCCTACGAGCAGTACTTC
TRBV7-7	.	TRBJ2-1	TRBD2	CASSVTSGVRDEQFF	TGTGCCAGCAGCGTCACTAGCGGGGTACGGGATGAGCAGTTCTTC
TRBV7-2	many	TRBJ1-5	.	CASSLALGQPQHF	TGTGCCAGCAGCTTAGCGCTTGGTCAGCCCCAGCATTTT
TRBV7-9	.	TRBJ1-2	.	CASSLASSGGIF	TGTGCCAGCAGCTTAGCTAGTTCCGGAGGTATCTTC
TRBV3-1	few	TRBJ2-3	TRBD2	CASSQVRGADTQYF	TGTGCCAGCAGCCAGGTACGGGGGGCAGATACGCAGTATTTT
TRBV6-1	.	TRBJ2-5	.	CASSNALREGQETQYF	TGTGCCAGCAGCAATGCCCTTCGGGAAGGGCAAGAGACCCAGTACTTC
TRBV7-9	few	TRBJ2-1	TRBD1	CASSLVDRARDEQFF	TGTGCCAGCAGCTTAGTAGACAGGGCTCGGGATGAGCAGTTCTTC
TRBV7-2	.	TRBJ1-1	.	CASSSNRVSEAFF	TGTGCCAGCAGCTCGAACAGGGTGAGTGAAGCTTTCTTT
TRBV5-1	many	TRBJ2-5	.	CASSPGTPRVREETQYF	TGCGCCAGCAGCCCGGGGACTCCTAGGGTGAGAGAAGAGACCCAGTACTTC
TRBV7-2	many	TRBJ1-1	.	CASIVTEMNTEAFF	TGTGCCAGCATCGTGACAGAGATGAACACTGAAGCTTTCTTT
TRBV12-3/TRBV12-4	many	TRBJ2-1	.	CASSDRTARNEQFF	TGTGCCAGCAGCGACCGGACCGCCCGGAATGAGCAGTTCTTC
TRBV28	few	TRBJ2-3	TRBD2	CASRPPSGTSGGAEDTQYF	TGTGCCAGCAGACCACCCTCTGGGACTAGCGGGGGGGCCGAAGATACGCAGTATTTT
TRBV7-9	few	TRBJ2-7	TRBD2	CASSPTSGALYEQYF	TGTGCCAGCAGCCCCACTAGCGGAGCTCTCTACGAGCAGTACTTC
TRBV12-3/TRBV12-4	.	TRBJ1-5	TRBD1	CASSFTGEGQPQHF	TGTGCCAGCAGTTTTACAGGGGAGGGTCAGCCCCAGCATTTT
TRBV9	many	TRBJ2-3	TRBD2	CASSAPGTSGRATDTQYF	TGTGCCAGCAGCGCGCCCGGGACTAGCGGGAGGGCAACAGATACGCAGTATTTT
TRBV4-1	few	TRBJ1-2	.	CASSQAPGGMQKDGYTF	TGCGCCAGCAGCCAAGCCCCGGGGGGGATGCAAAAAGATGGCTACACCTTC
TRBV7-9	.	TRBJ1-3	.	CASSLGVSSGNTIYF	TGTGCCAGCAGCTTAGGTGTCAGCTCTGGAAACACCATATATTTT
TRBV5-1	.	TRBJ2-2	.	CASSLYEHTGELFF	TGCGCCAGCAGCTTGTACGAGCACACCGGGGAGCTGTTTTTT
TRBV7-8	.	TRBJ2-3	TRBD1	CASSLTRQGPDTQYF	TGTGCCAGCAGCTTAACTAGACAGGGTCCAGATACGCAGTATTTT
TRBV27	few	TRBJ2-1	.	CASSFDGYNEQFF	TGTGCCAGCAGTTTCGACGGTTACAATGAGCAGTTCTTC
TRBV4-1	.	TRBJ2-5	TRBD2	CASSQGGGAAETQYF	TGCGCCAGCAGCCAAGGCGGGGGGGCGGCTGAGACCCAGTACTTC
TRBV29-1	.	TRBJ2-4	.	CSVDGRAGAKNIQYF	TGCAGCGTCGACGGTAGGGCGGGAGCCAAAAACATTCAGTACTTC
TRBV6-4	few	TRBJ2-1	TRBD2	CASSEGSSGNYEQFF	TGTGCCAGCAGTGAAGGTTCTAGCGGGAATTATGAGCAGTTCTTC
TRBV29-1	few	TRBJ2-1	.	CSVEEYHYFYNEQFF	TGCAGCGTTGAAGAATACCACTATTTTTACAATGAGCAGTTCTTC
TRBV19	.	TRBJ2-1	.	CASSIGRGNEQFF	TGTGCCAGTAGTATAGGCCGGGGCAATGAGCAGTTCTTC
TRBV13	.	TRBJ2-2	TRBD2	CASSLGPTGLAGAADTGELFF	TGTGCCAGCAGCTTAGGACCGACGGGACTAGCGGGAGCGGCTGACACCGGGGAGCTGTTTTTT
TRBV28	few	TRBJ1-5	TRBD1	CASSSTRDRSNQPQHF	TGTGCCAGCAGCTCAACCCGGGACAGGAGTAATCAGCCCCAGCATTTT
TRBV27	few	TRBJ2-1	TRBD1	CASTPDRVGEQFF	TGTGCCAGCACCCCCGACAGGGTAGGTGAGCAGTTCTTC
TRBV7-8	few	TRBJ1-5	.	CASSAGYGQPQHF	TGTGCCAGCAGCGCAGGGTACGGTCAGCCCCAGCATTTT
TRBV5-1	.	TRBJ2-1	TRBD2	CASSPEGTSGVAEQFF	TGCGCCAGCAGCCCAGAGGGGACTAGCGGGGTCGCTGAGCAGTTCTTC
TRBV4-1	few	TRBJ2-5	.	CASSQVIGPWETQYF	TGCGCCAGCAGCCAAGTGATTGGACCGTGGGAGACCCAGTACTTC